This record concerns one T cell receptor beta chain sequence. Its matching antigen is unknown. The sample originates from a study of identical twins. The study, taken as a whole, reports: Findings came from cross-sectional statistics, without long-term follow-up of donors.

TCRdb processed the 5' RACE reads anew with MiXCR; each CDR3 protein has one entry. In the table there are 450,000 to 600,000 distinct CDR3 sequences, approximately 20% of which are singletons. The CDR3 has 15 residues. CDR1 is DFQATT and CDR2 is SNEGSKA in the germline V gene (reference sequence). The ends lost 3 bases at V and 3 bases at J; junction bases unmatched: 9. These records were also assigned to another study, of yellow fever vaccine responses in identical twins.

The chain couples TRBV20-1 to TRBJ2-7; 9 bases line up with TRBD1. The specimen sequenced was CD4+ T cells sorted from blood. This clonotype was obtained from a woman between 18 and 30 years old in good health. The DNA of the CDR3 is TGCAGTGCTAGGGGCCCGGGACAGGGCCACTACGAGCAGTACTTC. Translated: CSARGPGQGHYEQYF.